This TCR beta chain emerged from a study of blood T cell repertoires in COVID-19. The overall study: Acute and convalescent COVID-19 samples came from the United States, Italy and Spain. Sources were T cells, B-cell-depleted T cells, or PBMCs; the material itself was cDNA or gDNA.

Under the authors' procedure: Amplification of reference gene primers provided the estimated nucleated cell counts. Clones were sequenced by immunoSEQ multiplex PCR, and TCRdb holds only the in-frame ones, with some missing. V, J and clone size were drawn from that table, and D and trimming were deduced from the DNA. The table lists 200,000 to 300,000 clones, approximately 86% of them singletons. This CDR3 has 18 residues. Between the trimmed V and J ends, which lost 1 base and 5 bases, there was a span of 24 bases. Germline loops: CDR1 SGHRS, CDR2 YFSETQ. Sequencing was performed on peripheral blood. The chain is built from TRBV5-1 and TRBJ1-2; D unclear. This sequence originates from a man younger than 40 with active or convalescent COVID-19. CDR3 protein: CASSLYASDQDVQYGYTF. Here the CDR3 DNA reads TGCGCCAGCAGCTTGTACGCGTCAGACCAGGATGTCCAGTATGGCTACACCTTC.